One sample yielded the 21 T cell receptor beta chains listed below, sequenced in a study of CD8 T cells in ankylosing spondylitis. One entry per CDR3 protein results from TCRdb running MiXCR on the 5' RACE reads. Among 250,000 to 400,000 distinct CDR3 sequences listed, roughly 11% were seen once. Material for sequencing was blood, either unsorted or a sorted T cell fraction (not recorded which). Receptors were obtained from a female donor with ankylosing spondylitis or in good health (not recorded which).

Ten or more counts support this clonotype. This rearrangement joins TRBV5-1 to TRBJ1-2, with 9 bases that match TRBD1. V lost 4 bases, J lost 8 bases, and 9 bases stayed unmatched. Germline V CDR1 and CDR2: SGHRS, YFSETQ. The CDR3 loop spans 14 amino acids. In nucleotides, the CDR3 is TGCGCCAGCAGCGGGACAGGGATTCGGATCGGCTACACCTTC. It is translated as CASSGTGIRIGYTF.

V and J are TRBV3-1 and TRBJ1-2, with TRBD1 as a possible D gene (6 bases). Trimming left V 11 bases short and J 5 bases short, with 24 bases between. CDR1 and CDR2 (germline): LGHDT, YNNKEL (reference sequence). CDR3 length: 15 amino acids. Here the CDR3 reads CACTQDSGTLYGYTF. Written as DNA, the CDR3 is TGTGCCTGCACCCAAGATAGCGGGACACTGTATGGCTACACCTTC.

Only a few counts were recorded for this clonotype. The chain combines TRBV5-6 with TRBJ2-7; weak D call: TRBD2 (6 bases). There are 14 residues in the CDR3. Trimming removed 2 bases from V and 4 bases from J, with 13 bases in between. Germline V gives CDR1 SGHDT, CDR2 YYEEEE. The CDR3 spells CASSLGGAGYEQYF. The CDR3 region has the DNA TGTGCCAGCAGCTTAGGAGGGGCGGGATACGAGCAGTACTTC.

In this sample, this clonotype turned up many times. This sequence joins TRBV15 and TRBJ2-5; maybe TRBD2 (7 bases). Germline V gives CDR1 LNHNV, CDR2 YYDKDF (reference sequence). The CDR3 contains 17 residues. The ends were cut back, 1 base at V and 4 bases at J, with 19 bases in the middle. The CDR3: CATSRVGGMRGGETQYF. The CDR3 DNA reads as TGTGCCACCAGCAGAGTGGGCGGGATGAGGGGGGGAGAGACCCAGTACTTC.

This clonotype was seen many times. The rearrangement uses TRBV27 and TRBJ2-7; D ambiguous. V dropped 4 bases and J dropped 4 bases, with 11 bases sitting between them. The germline V gene has CDR1 MNHEY and CDR2 SMNVEV (reference sequence). CDR3 length: 13 amino acids. CDR3 residues: CASSSADKYEQYF. The DNA of the CDR3 is TGTGCCAGCAGTTCAGCCGACAAATACGAGCAGTACTTC.

To note about this clonotype: A read error may produce the germline difference seen at one junction end. The V gene is TRBV7-2, the J gene TRBJ2-1; D is uncertain. This CDR3 contains 13 residues. Germline V CDR1 and CDR2: SGHTA, FQGNSA. CDR3 loop: CASNLGRSNEQFF. The CDR3 DNA reads as TGTGCCAGCAACTTAGGTCGGAGCAATGAGCAGTTCTTC.

This clonotype was found many times. The chain is built from TRBV27 and TRBJ2-7; D may be TRBD2 (6 bases). The CDR3 spans 12 residues. V was clipped by 9 bases and J by 7 bases, with 16 bases between them. Per germline, CDR1 MNHEY and CDR2 SMNVEV (reference sequence). The CDR3 region is CASNGTPREQYF. The CDR3 DNA is TGTGCCAGTAACGGGACTCCGAGAGAGCAGTACTTC.

The table lists this clonotype with many counts. This sequence joins TRBV5-1 and TRBJ2-2, with a tentative D call TRBD1 (6 bases). Between the trimmed V and J ends, which lost 4 bases and 1 base, there was a span of 14 bases. CDR3 length: 16 residues. Germline lookup yields CDR1 SGHRS and CDR2 YFSETQ. CDR3 DNA sequence: TGCGCCAGCAGCGAGCTAAAACAGGGGAACACCGGGGAGCTGTTTTTT. It codes for CASSELKQGNTGELFF.

In this sample, this clonotype turned up a few times. The chain recombines TRBV2 with TRBJ2-5, with D hard to call. The CDR3 spans 11 residues. Looked up from germline, CDR1 is SNHLY and CDR2 is FYNNEI. V was pared by 8 bases and J by 3 bases, with 7 bases between. The CDR3 reads CASQQEETQYF. The CDR3 bases are TGTGCCAGCCAACAAGAAGAGACCCAGTACTTC.

There are a few counts of this clonotype. The junction shows a germline mismatch at one end, possibly a read error. This chain uses TRBV20-1 with TRBJ2-1; unclear D gene. The CDR3 length is 16 residues. CDR1 and CDR2 (germline): DFQATT, SNEGSKA (reference sequence). The CDR3 sequence is CCARERGRFLNNEQFF. In nucleotides, the CDR3 is TGCTGTGCTAGAGAACGTGGGCGTTTCCTAAACAATGAGCAGTTCTTC.

This clonotype was counted ten times or more. In DNA, the CDR3 is TGTGCCAGCAGCAAAAGAACGGATTACAACTCCTACGAGCAGTACTTC. This translates into CASSKRTDYNSYEQYF. The chain links TRBV21-1 to TRBJ2-7. TRBV21-1 is designated a pseudogene. The CDR3 length is 16 residues.

The table lists this clonotype with many counts. The gene calls are TRBV7-9 and TRBJ2-3, with 10 nucleotides matching TRBD2. The CDR3 extends over 16 amino acids. V trimming: 5 bases; J trimming: 5 bases; junction bases outside the gene matches: 10. CDR1 and CDR2 from the germline V gene are SEHNR and FQNEAQ (reference sequence). CDR3 nucleotides: TGTGCCAGCAGCGTTGAGCGGGAGGGGGAGAGAGATACGCAGTATTTT. As protein: CASSVEREGERDTQYF.

This clonotype was seen more than once but under ten times. V and J are TRBV7-2 and TRBJ2-1, with 8 positions matching TRBD2. CDR3 length: 16 amino acids. Trimming cost V 5 bases and J 4 bases; bases outside gene matches: 10. The germline CDR1 and CDR2 sequences are SGHTA and FQGNSA. The CDR3 coding sequence is TGTGCCAGCAGCGTCGGACTAGCCGAAACTTACAATGAGCAGTTCTTC. It is translated as CASSVGLAETYNEQFF.

Remarks on this clonotype: This clone may be a read error of a much larger clone one base away. The chain employs TRBV10-3 and TRBJ2-3; 12 bases line up with TRBD1. CDR3 length equals 15 residues. The germline gives CDR1 ENHRY, CDR2 SYGVKD. Unmatched junction bases numbered 5, after V lost 6 bases and J lost 4 bases. CDR3 residues: CAISVGTGGADTQYF. Here the CDR3 DNA reads TGTGCCATCAGCGTCGGGACAGGGGGCGCAGATACGCAGTATTTT.

Concerning this clonotype itself: This may come from a read error, since a much larger clone is one base off. The chain joins TRBV28 to TRBJ1-5; a possible D gene is TRBD1 (5 bases). Germline CDR1 is MDHEN and CDR2 is SYDVKM. The CDR3 sequence is 14 residues long. The CDR3 here is CASSSTEGRQPHHF. CDR3 nucleotides: TGTGCCAGCAGTTCCACGGAGGGCAGACAGCCCCATCATTTT.

This clonotype has ten or more counts. CDR3 protein: CASSPRGWDYGYTF. The CDR3 DNA reads TGTGCCAGCAGTCCCAGGGGTTGGGACTATGGCTACACCTTC. V usage is TRBV27 and J usage is TRBJ1-2; D might be TRBD1 (6 bases). V was shortened by 5 bases and J by 3 bases, with 13 bases between the two germline ends. This CDR3 spans 14 amino acids. Germline CDR1 and CDR2: MNHEY and SMNVEV (reference sequence).

This clonotype was seen many times. V and J are TRBV4-3 and TRBJ1-1, with TRBD1 as a possible D gene (5 bases). V dropped 4 bases and J dropped 2 bases, with 8 bases sitting between them. The germline gives CDR1 LGHNA, CDR2 YSLEER. The CDR3 length is 13 residues. The CDR3, as DNA: TGCGCCAGCAGCCCCAGGGTAAACACTGAAGCTTTCTTT. This encodes CASSPRVNTEAFF.

This clonotype has a handful of counts. The chain carries TRBV29-1 and TRBJ2-5, with 10 positions matching TRBD2. In germline, CDR1 is SQVTM, CDR2 ANQGSEA. With V trimmed by 6 bases and J by 1 base, 2 bases remained unmatched. The CDR3 extends over 13 amino acids. The CDR3 coding sequence is TGCAGCGTACCTAGCGGGAGCCAAGAGACCCAGTACTTC. Translated: CSVPSGSQETQYF.

This clonotype came up many times. The rearrangement joins TRBV5-1 to TRBJ2-7, with 8 bases fitting TRBD1. CDR1 is SGHRS and CDR2 is YFSETQ in the germline V gene. The CDR3 runs 14 residues. J lost 5 bases, V lost 0 bases, and 4 bases had no gene match. CDR3 amino acids: CASSLGQGLDEQYF. The CDR3 DNA reads as TGCGCCAGCAGCTTGGGACAGGGGTTGGACGAGCAGTACTTC.

This clonotype was seen a handful of times. V gene TRBV5-1 combines with J gene TRBJ2-1; 12 positions match TRBD2. The trim removed 5 bases at V and 9 bases at J, leaving 9 bases unmatched. CDR3 length equals 15 residues. Germline CDR1 is SGHRS and CDR2 is YFSETQ. The CDR3 DNA is TGCGCCAGCAGGAGAACTAGCGGGGGGCAGGGTGAGCAGTTCTTC. This codes for CASRRTSGGQGEQFF.

This rearrangement joins TRBV25-1 to TRBJ2-7; 14 positions agree with TRBD2. CDR1 is MGHDK and CDR2 is SYGVNS in the germline V gene. J was trimmed by 5 bases and V by 1 base; bases with no gene match: 7. The CDR3 totals 17 residues. DNA for the CDR3: TGTGCCAGCAGTGAATCGGGACTAGCGGGAGTTGACGACGAGCAGTACTTC. Protein product: CASSESGLAGVDDEQYF.